These T cell receptor beta chains were read from a single sample in a study of blood T cell repertoires in COVID-19. The repertoire was sequenced with immunoSEQ multiplex PCR; TCRdb's copy has only in-frame clones and lacks some. The sample records 160,000 or so clones, 81% being singletons. The sequenced sample consisted of peripheral blood. These receptors all come from a man aged 55 to 69 with active or convalescent COVID-19. Both conserved end residues are part of each CDR3. A D gene is named only where the DNA matches it firmly. Part of the rows lack a size; the others show once, few, many or a class for expanded clones.

>TRBJ2-5|TRBV6-4|-|TRBD1
TGTGCCAGCCCTAGGGACAGACAAGAGACCCAGTACTTC
CASPRDRQETQYF
>TRBJ2-7|TRBV18|-|TRBD1
TGTGCCAGCTCACCTTCGGGACAGGGTGGCGAGCAGTACTTC
CASSPSGQGGEQYF
>TRBJ2-3|TRBV19|-|-
TGTGCCAGTAGTACACTAGTCGCAGATACGCAGTATTTT
CASSTLVADTQYF
>TRBJ2-7|TRBV10-3|few|TRBD1
TGTGCCATCAGTGGCGGGACAGGTGGCGAGCAGTACTTC
CAISGGTGGEQYF
>TRBJ2-2|TRBV5-4|-|TRBD1
TGTGCCAGCAGCCCGACAGGGGGCCTATCCGGGGAGCTGTTTTTT
CASSPTGGLSGELFF
>TRBJ1-2|TRBV24-1|few|-
TGTGCCACCAGTGATCCTGCCCGGGGAGAGGATGGCTACACCTTC
CATSDPARGEDGYTF
>TRBJ2-5|TRBV7-2|-|TRBD2
TGTGCCAGCAGCTTAGTGGGCGGGGGGGCCCTCCAAGAGACCCAGTACTTC
CASSLVGGGALQETQYF
>TRBJ1-1|TRBV2|few|-
TGTGCCAGCAGTGTTCAGGGCCACACTGAAGCTTTCTTT
CASSVQGHTEAFF
>TRBJ1-6|TRBV5-6|-|TRBD1
TGTGCCAGCAGCCCGGGACAGGGGGCGCAGAATTCACCCCTCCACTTT
CASSPGQGAQNSPLHF
>TRBJ1-2|TRBV5-1|once|-
TGCGCCAGCAGCTTATCAAGGCAGGGCTATGGCTACACCTTC
CASSLSRQGYGYTF
>TRBJ1-1|TRBV5-1|-|-
TGCGCCAGCAGCTTGGGGGGAGGGCGAGGTACTGAAGCTTTCTTT
CASSLGGGRGTEAFF
>TRBJ1-5|TRBV3-1/TRBV3-2|-|TRBD1
TGTGCCAGCAGCCAAGACAGGGGGTCGGGTAATCAGCCCCAGCATTTT
CASSQDRGSGNQPQHF
>TRBJ2-7|TRBV6-2/TRBV6-3|-|TRBD2
TGTGCCAGCAGCGTCCCGGGACTAGGGTACGAGCAGTACTTC
CASSVPGLGYEQYF
>TRBJ2-4|TRBV18|-|-
TGTGCCAGCTCACTCGCAAACCGGGCCAAAAACATTCAGTACTTC
CASSLANRAKNIQYF
>TRBJ1-3|TRBV19|-|-
TGTGCCAGTAGTCCACAGCTACCAGGAAACACCATATATTTT
CASSPQLPGNTIYF
>TRBJ2-3|TRBV24-1|few|TRBD2
TGTGCCACCAGTGACCAGACTAGCGGGGTCTTGGATACGCAGTATTTT
CATSDQTSGVLDTQYF
>TRBJ2-5|TRBV4-1|-|TRBD2
TGCGCCAGCAAGGCGGTAGCGGGAGGAGGGGGAGAGACCCAGTACTTC
CASKAVAGGGGETQYF
>TRBJ1-1|TRBV27|-|TRBD1
TGTGCCAGCAGGCTGATGGGACAGGGGGTAAACACTGAAGCTTTCTTT
CASRLMGQGVNTEAFF
>TRBJ1-4|TRBV19|-|-
TGTGCCAGTAAAGGGGCCCTCAGCCCTAATGAAAAACTGTTTTTT
CASKGALSPNEKLFF
>TRBJ2-2|TRBV7-3|-|TRBD1
TGTGCCAGCAGCCAAGCAGGGGGCACCGGGGAGCTGTTTTTT
CASSQAGGTGELFF